Listed below are T cell receptor beta chains from one sample, sequenced in a study of cytomegalovirus exposure and HLA in healthy donors. Profiled with immunoSEQ multiplex PCR; TCRdb holds only in-frame clones, not every one. The sample includes about 63,000 clones, about 65% of them seen just once. The sequencing sample was made of PBMCs. These receptors were taken from a man aged 45 to 65 in good health and CMV-seropositive. CDR3s include the opening cysteine and the closing phenylalanine or tryptophan. The D gene is left open where the match is weak. Clone size, where shown, is once, few, many, or a class for clones that have expanded.

abundance: NA; v_gene: TRBV9; d_gene: TRBD2; j_gene: TRBJ2-7; CDR3aa: CASSVGGGDYEQYF; CDR3nt: TGTGCCAGCAGCGTAGGTGGGGGGGACTACGAGCAGTACTTC
abundance: NA; v_gene: TRBV30; d_gene: NA; j_gene: TRBJ2-2; CDR3aa: CAWTHRVLNTGELFF; CDR3nt: TGTGCCTGGACTCACAGGGTCCTAAACACCGGGGAGCTGTTTTTT
abundance: few; v_gene: TRBV10-3; d_gene: NA; j_gene: TRBJ1-3; CDR3aa: CAISDSNSGNTIYF; CDR3nt: TGTGCCATCAGTGATTCCAACTCTGGAAACACCATATATTTT
abundance: few; v_gene: TRBV19; d_gene: NA; j_gene: TRBJ1-5; CDR3aa: CATRRAPVDQPQHF; CDR3nt: TGTGCCACTAGGAGGGCCCCCGTAGATCAGCCCCAGCATTTT
abundance: NA; v_gene: TRBV2; d_gene: TRBD1; j_gene: TRBJ2-2; CDR3aa: CASSGTGQGSGELFF; CDR3nt: TGTGCCAGCAGTGGTACGGGACAGGGGTCCGGGGAGCTGTTTTTT
abundance: NA; v_gene: TRBV27; d_gene: TRBD1; j_gene: TRBJ1-6; CDR3aa: CASSLSRQGNSPLHF; CDR3nt: TGTGCCAGCAGTTTATCGCGACAGGGGAATTCACCCCTCCACTTT
abundance: NA; v_gene: TRBV5-1; d_gene: TRBD2; j_gene: TRBJ2-1; CDR3aa: CASSLEGLAGGNFDEQFF; CDR3nt: TGCGCCAGCAGCTTGGAGGGACTAGCGGGAGGAAATTTCGATGAGCAGTTCTTC
abundance: NA; v_gene: TRBV4-2; d_gene: TRBD1; j_gene: TRBJ2-5; CDR3aa: CASSRTGEETQYF; CDR3nt: TGTGCCAGCAGCCGGACAGGGGAAGAGACCCAGTACTTC
abundance: NA; v_gene: TRBV7-9; d_gene: TRBD2; j_gene: TRBJ2-7; CDR3aa: CASTSGVRENHEQYF; CDR3nt: TGTGCCAGCACGTCGGGCGTGCGGGAGAACCACGAGCAGTACTTC
abundance: NA; v_gene: TRBV7-3; d_gene: TRBD2; j_gene: TRBJ2-1; CDR3aa: CASSKSTSGSNEQFF; CDR3nt: TGTGCCAGCAGCAAGTCCACTAGCGGGAGTAATGAGCAGTTCTTC
abundance: NA; v_gene: TRBV5-8; d_gene: NA; j_gene: TRBJ1-1; CDR3aa: CASSSERVEAFF; CDR3nt: TGTGCCAGCAGCTCGGAGCGGGTCGAAGCTTTCTTT
abundance: NA; v_gene: TRBV4-3; d_gene: NA; j_gene: TRBJ1-5; CDR3aa: CASSQDRYSNQPQHF; CDR3nt: TGCGCCAGCAGCCAAGACAGGTATAGCAATCAGCCCCAGCATTTT
abundance: NA; v_gene: TRBV5-4; d_gene: TRBD1; j_gene: TRBJ1-4; CDR3aa: CASSHRTGGKEKLFF; CDR3nt: TGTGCCAGCAGCCACCGGACAGGGGGCAAAGAAAAACTGTTTTTT
abundance: NA; v_gene: TRBV30; d_gene: TRBD1; j_gene: TRBJ2-1; CDR3aa: CALHRGKPNEQFF; CDR3nt: TGTGCCTTGCACAGGGGAAAGCCCAATGAGCAGTTCTTC
abundance: once; v_gene: TRBV4-1; d_gene: TRBD2; j_gene: TRBJ2-4; CDR3aa: CASSQDHGGRTKNIQYF; CDR3nt: TGCGCCAGCAGCCAAGATCACGGCGGGAGAACCAAAAACATTCAGTACTTC
abundance: NA; v_gene: TRBV21-1; d_gene: NA; j_gene: TRBJ2-7; CDR3aa: CASSKEGDRAKQYF; CDR3nt: TGTGCCAGCAGCAAAGAGGGGGACAGGGCGAAGCAGTACTTC
abundance: NA; v_gene: TRBV18; d_gene: TRBD2; j_gene: TRBJ2-3; CDR3aa: CASSPQVAGAGTDTQYF; CDR3nt: TGTGCCAGCTCACCACAAGTAGCGGGAGCCGGCACAGATACGCAGTATTTT
abundance: NA; v_gene: TRBV4-2; d_gene: NA; j_gene: TRBJ2-3; CDR3aa: CASSQEGEGHTQYF; CDR3nt: TGTGCCAGCAGCCAAGAAGGGGAAGGCCATACGCAGTATTTT
abundance: NA; v_gene: TRBV4-1; d_gene: NA; j_gene: TRBJ1-3; CDR3aa: CASSQVGRDTIYF; CDR3nt: TGCGCCAGCAGCCAAGTGGGGCGCGACACCATATATTTT
abundance: few; v_gene: TRBV2; d_gene: NA; j_gene: TRBJ1-4; CDR3aa: CASNPRGGTNEKLFF; CDR3nt: TGTGCCAGCAACCCTAGGGGTGGGACTAATGAAAAACTGTTTTTT
abundance: NA; v_gene: TRBV30; d_gene: NA; j_gene: TRBJ1-3; CDR3aa: CAWKSAPAGNTIYF; CDR3nt: TGTGCCTGGAAATCCGCCCCGGCCGGGAACACCATATATTTT
abundance: NA; v_gene: TRBV5-6; d_gene: TRBD2; j_gene: TRBJ2-2; CDR3aa: CASSLVPSGGATGELFF; CDR3nt: TGTGCCAGCAGCTTGGTTCCTAGCGGGGGGGCCACTGGGGAGCTGTTTTTT
abundance: few; v_gene: TRBV6-1; d_gene: TRBD1; j_gene: TRBJ1-2; CDR3aa: CASSDRTGAYGYTF; CDR3nt: TGTGCCAGCAGTGATCGGACAGGTGCCTATGGCTACACCTTC
abundance: NA; v_gene: TRBV28; d_gene: TRBD1; j_gene: TRBJ1-1; CDR3aa: CASSFQDRVSTEAFF; CDR3nt: TGTGCCAGCAGTTTCCAAGACAGGGTATCCACTGAAGCTTTCTTT
abundance: many; v_gene: TRBV6-4; d_gene: TRBD2; j_gene: TRBJ2-3; CDR3aa: CASSDSTSGGDTQYF; CDR3nt: TGTGCCAGCAGTGACTCGACTAGCGGGGGAGATACGCAGTATTTT
abundance: once; v_gene: TRBV6-6; d_gene: TRBD1; j_gene: TRBJ2-7; CDR3aa: CASSREDRAHYEQYF; CDR3nt: TGTGCCAGCAGTAGAGAGGACAGGGCCCACTACGAGCAGTACTTC
abundance: few; v_gene: TRBV28; d_gene: TRBD2; j_gene: TRBJ2-7; CDR3aa: CASRQWMRLAGYEQYF; CDR3nt: TGTGCCAGCAGGCAATGGATGCGACTAGCGGGATACGAGCAGTACTTC
abundance: NA; v_gene: TRBV19; d_gene: TRBD1; j_gene: TRBJ1-2; CDR3aa: CASSIRDSNPGYTF; CDR3nt: TGTGCCAGTAGTATTCGGGACAGCAACCCTGGCTACACCTTC
abundance: NA; v_gene: TRBV27; d_gene: TRBD1; j_gene: TRBJ1-6; CDR3aa: CASRPGPGGKSPLHF; CDR3nt: TGTGCCAGCAGACCCGGTCCAGGGGGCAAGTCACCCCTCCACTTT
abundance: few; v_gene: TRBV6-1; d_gene: NA; j_gene: TRBJ2-7; CDR3aa: CASSESRYEQYF; CDR3nt: TGTGCCAGCAGTGAATCCCGTTACGAGCAGTACTTC
abundance: NA; v_gene: TRBV30; d_gene: NA; j_gene: TRBJ1-2; CDR3aa: CARSRVQGRGYGYTF; CDR3nt: TGTGCCCGGTCCCGTGTCCAGGGGCGCGGCTATGGCTACACCTTC
abundance: once; v_gene: TRBV11-2; d_gene: NA; j_gene: TRBJ2-1; CDR3aa: CASRSLGGSYNEQFF; CDR3nt: TGTGCCAGCAGATCACTAGGGGGATCCTACAATGAGCAGTTCTTC
abundance: NA; v_gene: TRBV7-2; d_gene: NA; j_gene: TRBJ2-5; CDR3aa: CASSSPTQETQYF; CDR3nt: TGTGCCAGCAGCTCCCCAACACAAGAGACCCAGTACTTC
abundance: NA; v_gene: TRBV7-2; d_gene: TRBD1; j_gene: TRBJ1-5; CDR3aa: CASSLGRTGSQPQHF; CDR3nt: TGTGCCAGCAGCTTAGGGAGGACAGGGTCCCAGCCCCAGCATTTT
abundance: NA; v_gene: TRBV29-1; d_gene: NA; j_gene: TRBJ1-2; CDR3aa: CSVEESRGYTF; CDR3nt: TGCAGCGTTGAGGAGTCCCGTGGCTACACCTTC
abundance: NA; v_gene: TRBV5-4; d_gene: TRBD2; j_gene: TRBJ2-3; CDR3aa: CASSLPLGEGPDTQYF; CDR3nt: TGTGCCAGCAGCCTCCCGCTGGGGGAGGGCCCAGATACGCAGTATTTT
abundance: NA; v_gene: TRBV4-1; d_gene: NA; j_gene: TRBJ2-5; CDR3aa: CASSMVPGTPFGRGGETQYF; CDR3nt: TGCGCCAGCAGCATGGTGCCCGGGACACCCTTCGGAAGAGGGGGAGAGACCCAGTACTTC
abundance: few; v_gene: TRBV10-3; d_gene: TRBD2; j_gene: TRBJ2-1; CDR3aa: CATRTGGHYNEQFF; CDR3nt: TGTGCCACTAGAACGGGAGGACACTACAATGAGCAGTTCTTC
abundance: NA; v_gene: TRBV15; d_gene: NA; j_gene: TRBJ1-2; CDR3aa: CATSSLSGYTF; CDR3nt: TGTGCCACCAGCAGCCTAAGTGGCTACACCTTC
abundance: NA; v_gene: TRBV29-1; d_gene: NA; j_gene: TRBJ2-4; CDR3aa: CSVGGTGAKNIQYF; CDR3nt: TGCAGCGTTGGGGGTACAGGAGCCAAAAACATTCAGTACTTC